This record concerns one T cell receptor beta chain sequence. Its antigen is as yet unknown. This sample was included in a study of shared clonotypes between healthy human individuals. The germline CDR1 and CDR2 sequences are SNHLY and FYNNEI. V was cut by 4 bases and J by 2 bases, with 7 bases left in between. The CDR3 is 13 amino acids. Across several immunoSEQ plates, the genomic DNA of each subset was split evenly. Data came from immunoSEQ multiplex PCR; TCRdb stores just in-frame clones and leaves some out. The sample has 2 million to 2.5 million clones, just over 90% seen once. Study-level points and caveats: Around 4.7% was the fraction of naive CD4 clonotypes found shared across a handful of donors. Among donors, the sharing of clonotypes was expected to be influenced by sequencing depth.

This sequence joins TRBV2 and TRBJ2-3, with no clear D. The sequencing sample was made of naive CD4+ T cells from PBMCs. Subset denoted: CD45RA+ positively selected. This sequence was found in a man aged 18 to 29 in good health. Some clones in this sample may be carry-over from other donors' samples. CDR3 loop: CASSVSYTDTQYF. The CDR3 DNA reads TGTGCCAGCAGTGTAAGTTACACAGATACGCAGTATTTT.